This T cell receptor (beta chain) was captured by sequencing in a study of shared clonotypes between healthy human individuals. Study-wide results and caveats: What naive subsets generally showed was a larger estimated richness than memory subsets showed.

Worth noting for this clone: Its antigen remains unknown.

Roughly 210 ng DNA, about 28,000 T cell genomes, went into each sorted-subset replicate PCR. Assay: immunoSEQ multiplex PCR; the TCRdb copy retains only in-frame clones and omits some. In the table there are about 710,000 clones, approximately 77% of which are singletons. This TCR was sampled from a woman in her 30s in good health. Sequencing was done on a sample of memory CD4+ T cells sorted from blood. Subset of the sample: CD45RA-negative fraction.

DNA for the CDR3: TGTGCCAGCAGTGTGGACAGGGTTGGCAATCAGCCCCAGCATTTT. The encoded protein is CASSVDRVGNQPQHF. The gene calls are TRBV2 and TRBJ1-5; 8 bases match TRBD1. The CDR3 is 15 residues long. Germline V CDR1 and CDR2: SNHLY, FYNNEI. Germline trimming cut 4 bases from V and 2 bases from J; bases unmatched to any gene: 4. Supplemented by reference TRBV2 and TRBJ1-5, the full variable domain reads EPEVTQTPSHQVTQMGQEVILRCVPISNHLYFYWYRQILGQKVEFLVSFYNNEISEKSEIFDDQFSVERPDGSNFTLKIRSTKLEDSAMYFCASSVDRVGNQPQHFGDGTRLSIL.